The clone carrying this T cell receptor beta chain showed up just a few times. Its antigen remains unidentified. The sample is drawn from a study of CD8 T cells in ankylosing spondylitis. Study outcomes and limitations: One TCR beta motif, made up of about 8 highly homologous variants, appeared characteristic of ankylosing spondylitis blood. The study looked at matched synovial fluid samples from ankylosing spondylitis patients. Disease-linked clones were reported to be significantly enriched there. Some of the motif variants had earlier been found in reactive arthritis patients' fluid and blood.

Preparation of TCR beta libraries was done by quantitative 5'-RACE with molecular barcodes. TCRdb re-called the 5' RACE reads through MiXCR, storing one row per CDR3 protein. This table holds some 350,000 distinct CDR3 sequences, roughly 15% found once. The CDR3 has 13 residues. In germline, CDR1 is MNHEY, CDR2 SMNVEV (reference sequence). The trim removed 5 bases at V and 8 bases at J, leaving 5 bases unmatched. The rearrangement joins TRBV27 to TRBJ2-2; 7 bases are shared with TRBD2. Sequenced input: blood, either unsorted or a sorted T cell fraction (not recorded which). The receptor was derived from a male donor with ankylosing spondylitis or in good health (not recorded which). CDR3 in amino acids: CASSPAGVGELFF. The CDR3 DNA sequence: TGTGCCAGCAGTCCTGCGGGGGTAGGGGAGCTGTTTTTT.